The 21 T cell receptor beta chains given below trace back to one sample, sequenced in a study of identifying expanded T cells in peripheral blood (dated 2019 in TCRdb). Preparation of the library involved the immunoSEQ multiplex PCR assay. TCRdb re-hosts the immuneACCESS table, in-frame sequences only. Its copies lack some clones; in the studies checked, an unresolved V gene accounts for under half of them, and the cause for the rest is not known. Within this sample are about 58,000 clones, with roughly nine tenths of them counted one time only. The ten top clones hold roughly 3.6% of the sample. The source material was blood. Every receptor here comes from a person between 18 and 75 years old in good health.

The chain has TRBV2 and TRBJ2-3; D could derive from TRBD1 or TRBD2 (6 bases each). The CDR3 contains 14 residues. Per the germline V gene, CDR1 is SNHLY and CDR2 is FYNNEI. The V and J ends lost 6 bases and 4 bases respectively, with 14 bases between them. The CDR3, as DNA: TGTGCCAGCAGGGGGGGCGGGACCGCAGATACGCAGTATTTT. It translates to CASRGGGTADTQYF. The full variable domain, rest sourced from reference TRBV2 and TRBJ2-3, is EPEVTQTPSHQVTQMGQEVILRCVPISNHLYFYWYRQILGQKVEFLVSFYNNEISEKSEIFDDQFSVERPDGSNFTLKIRSTKLEDSAMYFCASRGGGTADTQYFGPGTRLTVL.

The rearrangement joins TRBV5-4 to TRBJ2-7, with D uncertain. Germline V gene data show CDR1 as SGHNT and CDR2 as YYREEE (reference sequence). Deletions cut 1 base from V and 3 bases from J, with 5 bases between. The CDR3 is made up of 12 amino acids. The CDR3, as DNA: TGTGCCAGCAGCTTGTACAGCTACGAGCAGTACTTC. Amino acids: CASSLYSYEQYF.

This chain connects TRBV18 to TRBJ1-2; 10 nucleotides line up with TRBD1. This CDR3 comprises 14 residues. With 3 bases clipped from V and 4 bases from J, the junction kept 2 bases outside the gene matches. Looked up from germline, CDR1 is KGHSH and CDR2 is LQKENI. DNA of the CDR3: TGTGCCAGCTCACCGGGGGACAGGGGCTATGGCTACACCTTC. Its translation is CASSPGDRGYGYTF.

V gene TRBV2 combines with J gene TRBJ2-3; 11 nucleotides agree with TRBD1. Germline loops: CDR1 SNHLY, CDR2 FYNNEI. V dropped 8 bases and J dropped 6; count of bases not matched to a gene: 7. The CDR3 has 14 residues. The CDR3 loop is CASGLGQGGDTQYF. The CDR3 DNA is TGTGCCAGCGGATTGGGACAGGGGGGGGATACGCAGTATTTT.

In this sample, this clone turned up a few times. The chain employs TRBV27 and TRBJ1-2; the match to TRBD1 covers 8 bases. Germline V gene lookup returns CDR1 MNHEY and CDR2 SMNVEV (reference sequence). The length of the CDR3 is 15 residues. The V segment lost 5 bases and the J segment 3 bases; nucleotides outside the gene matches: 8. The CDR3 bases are TGTGCCAGCAGTCGAGCCAGGGGGCTGGACTATGGCTACACCTTC. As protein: CASSRARGLDYGYTF.

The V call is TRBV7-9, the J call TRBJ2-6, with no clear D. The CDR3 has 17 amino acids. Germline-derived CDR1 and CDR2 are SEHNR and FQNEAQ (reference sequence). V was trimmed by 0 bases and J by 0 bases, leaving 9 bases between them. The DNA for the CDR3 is TGTGCCAGCAGCTTAGCCGCCAGCCGCTCTGGGGCCAACGTCCTGACTTTC. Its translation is CASSLAASRSGANVLTF.

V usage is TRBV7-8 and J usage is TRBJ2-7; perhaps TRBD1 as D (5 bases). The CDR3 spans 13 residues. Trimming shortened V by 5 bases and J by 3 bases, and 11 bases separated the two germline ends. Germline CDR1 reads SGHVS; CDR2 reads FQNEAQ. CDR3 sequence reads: CASSQGVNYEQYF. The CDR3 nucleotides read TGTGCCAGCAGCCAAGGGGTCAACTACGAGCAGTACTTC.

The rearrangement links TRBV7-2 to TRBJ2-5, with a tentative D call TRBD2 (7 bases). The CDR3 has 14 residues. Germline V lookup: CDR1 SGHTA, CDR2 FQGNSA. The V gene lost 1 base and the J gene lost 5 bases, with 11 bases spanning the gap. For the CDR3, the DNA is TGTGCCAGCAGCTTAGAGGGGGGGCCGGAGACCCAGTACTTC. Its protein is CASSLEGGPETQYF.

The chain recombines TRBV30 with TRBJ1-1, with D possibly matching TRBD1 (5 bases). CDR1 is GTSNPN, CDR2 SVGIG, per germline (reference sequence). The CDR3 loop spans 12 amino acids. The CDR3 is CACKVGGWEAFF. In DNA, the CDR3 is TGTGCTTGCAAGGTGGGGGGATGGGAAGCTTTCTTT.

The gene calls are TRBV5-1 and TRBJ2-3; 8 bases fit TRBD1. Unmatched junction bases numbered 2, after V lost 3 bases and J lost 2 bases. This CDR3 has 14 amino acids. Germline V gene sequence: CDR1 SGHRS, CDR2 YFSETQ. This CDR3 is CASSWTGPTDTQYF. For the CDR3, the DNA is TGCGCCAGCAGCTGGACAGGGCCCACAGATACGCAGTATTTT.

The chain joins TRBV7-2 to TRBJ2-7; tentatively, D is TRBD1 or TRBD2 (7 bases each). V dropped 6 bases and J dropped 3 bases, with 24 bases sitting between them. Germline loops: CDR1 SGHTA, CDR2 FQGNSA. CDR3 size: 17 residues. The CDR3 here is CASRLRVGRGTDYEQYF. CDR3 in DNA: TGTGCCAGCAGATTACGAGTAGGGAGGGGGACAGACTACGAGCAGTACTTC.

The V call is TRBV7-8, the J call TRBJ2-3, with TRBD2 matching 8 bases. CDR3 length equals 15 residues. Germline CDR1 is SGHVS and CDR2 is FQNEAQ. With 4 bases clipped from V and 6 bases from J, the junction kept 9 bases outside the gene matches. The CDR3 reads CASSSPAGERDTQYF. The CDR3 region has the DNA TGTGCCAGCAGCTCCCCAGCGGGAGAAAGGGATACGCAGTATTTT.

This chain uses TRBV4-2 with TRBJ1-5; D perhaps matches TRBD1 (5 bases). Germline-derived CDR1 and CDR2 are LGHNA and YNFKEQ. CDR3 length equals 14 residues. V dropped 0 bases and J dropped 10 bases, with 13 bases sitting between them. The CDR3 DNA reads TGTGCCAGCAGCCAAGACACCTGGGGGGGACCCCAGCATTTT. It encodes CASSQDTWGGPQHF.

This CDR3 is CASTRTGMGNYGYTF. The CDR3, as DNA: TGTGCCAGCACTAGGACAGGGATGGGTAACTATGGCTACACCTTC. This chain uses TRBV6-1 with TRBJ1-2; 8 bases align to TRBD1. This CDR3 is 15 amino acids long. The trim removed 7 bases at V and 1 base at J, leaving 8 bases unmatched. The germline V gene has CDR1 MNHNS and CDR2 SASEGT.

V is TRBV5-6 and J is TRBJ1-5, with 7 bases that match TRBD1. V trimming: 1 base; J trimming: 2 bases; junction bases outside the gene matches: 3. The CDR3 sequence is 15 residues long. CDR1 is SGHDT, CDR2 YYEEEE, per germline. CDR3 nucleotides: TGTGCCAGCAGCTTGACAGGGGAGGGCAATCAGCCCCAGCATTTT. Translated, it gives CASSLTGEGNQPQHF.

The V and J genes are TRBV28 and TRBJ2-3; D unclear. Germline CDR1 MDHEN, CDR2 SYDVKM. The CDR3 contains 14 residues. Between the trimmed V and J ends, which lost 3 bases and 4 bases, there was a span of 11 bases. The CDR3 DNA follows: TGTGCCAGCAGTTTCCGCCCGATGGCAGATACGCAGTATTTT. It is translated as CASSFRPMADTQYF.

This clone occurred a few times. In nucleotides, the CDR3 is TGTGCCAGCAGTAACTACGAGCAGTACTTC. Translating it yields CASSNYEQYF. The V and J genes are TRBV2 and TRBJ2-7; D gene ambiguous. Trimming removed 5 bases at V and 3 bases at J, with 2 bases between. The CDR3 consists of 10 residues. The germline V gene encodes CDR1 SNHLY and CDR2 FYNNEI. The complete variable domain, with remaining parts taken from reference TRBV2 and TRBJ2-7, reads EPEVTQTPSHQVTQMGQEVILRCVPISNHLYFYWYRQILGQKVEFLVSFYNNEISEKSEIFDDQFSVERPDGSNFTLKIRSTKLEDSAMYFCASSNYEQYFGPGTRLTVT.

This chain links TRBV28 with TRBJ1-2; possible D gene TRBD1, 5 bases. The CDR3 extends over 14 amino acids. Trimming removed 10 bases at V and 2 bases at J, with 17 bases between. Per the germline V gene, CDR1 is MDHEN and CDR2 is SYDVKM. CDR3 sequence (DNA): TGTGCCACCACGAGGGGAGGAGCAAACTATGGCTACACCTTC. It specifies CATTRGGANYGYTF.

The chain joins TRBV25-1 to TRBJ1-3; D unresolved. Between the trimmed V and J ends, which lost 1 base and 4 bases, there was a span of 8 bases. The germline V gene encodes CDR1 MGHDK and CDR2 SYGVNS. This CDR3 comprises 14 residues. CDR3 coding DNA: TGTGCCAGCAGTGAATTTGGACGAGGAAACACCATATATTTT. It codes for CASSEFGRGNTIYF.

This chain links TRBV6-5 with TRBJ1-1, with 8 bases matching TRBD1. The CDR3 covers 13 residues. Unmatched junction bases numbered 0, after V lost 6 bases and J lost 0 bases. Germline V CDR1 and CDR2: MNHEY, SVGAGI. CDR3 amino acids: CASRDRVNTEAFF. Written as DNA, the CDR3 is TGTGCCAGCAGGGACAGGGTGAACACTGAAGCTTTCTTT.

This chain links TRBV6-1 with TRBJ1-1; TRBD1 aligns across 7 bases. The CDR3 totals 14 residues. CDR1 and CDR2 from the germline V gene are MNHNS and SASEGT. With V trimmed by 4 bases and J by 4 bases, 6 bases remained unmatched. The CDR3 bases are TGTGCCAGCAGTGTTCTGGACAGGTTCACTGAAGCTTTCTTT. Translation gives CASSVLDRFTEAFF.